Reported below is one TCR beta chain. Its cognate antigen is unknown. A multiplex PCR was run with 60 Vbeta primers and 13 Jbeta primers. Clones were read by immunoSEQ multiplex PCR, and TCRdb kept only the in-frame ones, dropping some. The sample records approximately 280,000 clones, roughly 89% being singletons. Trimming left V 3 bases short and J 0 bases short, with 11 bases between. Germline CDR1 LNHNV, CDR2 YYDKDF (reference sequence). The CDR3 is 15 residues long. The sample originates from a study of cytomegalovirus exposure and HLA in healthy donors. Broader study findings: Reported findings show TCR beta sequences accurately forecast HLA-A and HLA-B alleles in most subjects. V segments that were indistinguishable, TRBV6-2 and TRBV6-3 among them, were omitted from analysis. The classifier, whose performance was assessed in both the original and validation cohorts, reportedly diagnosed cytomegalovirus status with high specificity and sensitivity.

The chain employs TRBV15 and TRBJ1-1; perhaps TRBD1 as D (6 bases). The TCR was taken from a man aged 35 to 55 in good health and CMV-seropositive. Sequenced sample: PBMCs. The CDR3 loop reads CATSRGQTMNTEAFF. The CDR3 DNA is TGTGCCACCAGCAGGGGACAAACAATGAACACTGAAGCTTTCTTT.